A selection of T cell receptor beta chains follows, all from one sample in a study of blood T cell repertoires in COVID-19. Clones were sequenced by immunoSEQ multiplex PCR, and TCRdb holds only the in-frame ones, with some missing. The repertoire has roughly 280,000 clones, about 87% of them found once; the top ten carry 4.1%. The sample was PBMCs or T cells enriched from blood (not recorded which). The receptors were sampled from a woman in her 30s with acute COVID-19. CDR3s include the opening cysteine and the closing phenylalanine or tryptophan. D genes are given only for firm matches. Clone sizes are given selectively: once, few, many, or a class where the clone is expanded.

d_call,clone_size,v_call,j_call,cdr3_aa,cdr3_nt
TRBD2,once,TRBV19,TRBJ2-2,CASTGPTSGRSWAGELFF,TGTGCCAGTACAGGCCCGACTAGCGGGAGAAGTTGGGCCGGGGAGCTGTTTTTT
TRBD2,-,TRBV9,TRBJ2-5,CASSRTLALGETQYF,TGTGCCAGCAGCCGAACACTAGCGTTGGGTGAGACCCAGTACTTC
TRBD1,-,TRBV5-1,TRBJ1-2,CASSLAGTVYGYTF,TGCGCCAGCAGCTTGGCCGGGACAGTCTATGGCTACACCTTC
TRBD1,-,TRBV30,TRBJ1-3,CAWSVSRTGGFGNTIYF,TGTGCCTGGAGTGTTTCCCGGACAGGGGGCTTTGGAAACACCATATATTTT
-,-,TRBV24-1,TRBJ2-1,CATRAGGDRDNEQFF,TGTGCCACCAGAGCTGGCGGGGACAGAGACAATGAGCAGTTCTTC
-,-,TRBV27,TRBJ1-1,CASSWGKTLMNTEAFF,TGTGCCAGCAGTTGGGGCAAGACCCTCATGAACACTGAAGCTTTCTTT
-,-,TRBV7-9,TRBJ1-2,CASSSEVGDSGRGYTF,TGTGCCAGCAGCTCAGAGGTCGGGGATTCGGGTAGGGGCTACACCTTC
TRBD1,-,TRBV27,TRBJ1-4,CASRTGTAATNEKLFF,TGTGCCAGCAGGACCGGGACAGCAGCAACTAATGAAAAACTGTTTTTT
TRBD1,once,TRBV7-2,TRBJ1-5,CASSGTGAGNQPQHF,TGTGCCAGCAGCGGCACAGGGGCGGGCAATCAGCCCCAGCATTTT
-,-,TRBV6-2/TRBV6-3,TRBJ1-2,CASSPGAVYGYTF,TGTGCCAGCAGTCCAGGGGCAGTCTATGGCTACACCTTC
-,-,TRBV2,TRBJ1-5,CASGFGAGGQPQHF,TGTGCCAGCGGATTTGGAGCGGGGGGCCAGCCCCAGCATTTT
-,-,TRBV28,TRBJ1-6,CASSLLATGDNSPLHF,TGTGCCAGCAGTTTATTAGCAACCGGGGATAATTCACCCCTCCACTTT
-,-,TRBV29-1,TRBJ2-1,CSLKQGDEQFF,TGCAGCCTAAAACAGGGCGATGAGCAGTTCTTC
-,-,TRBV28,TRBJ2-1,CASRLQGSGYNEQFF,TGTGCCAGCAGATTACAGGGTTCGGGTTACAATGAGCAGTTCTTC
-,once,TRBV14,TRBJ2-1,CASSPYGLFYYSYNEQFF,TGTGCCAGCAGCCCGTATGGCTTATTTTACTACTCCTACAATGAGCAGTTCTTC
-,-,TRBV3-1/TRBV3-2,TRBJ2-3,CASSQDGRISQYF,TGTGCCAGCAGCCAAGATGGGCGTATATCGCAGTATTTT
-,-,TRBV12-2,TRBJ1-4,CASRTGLISEKLFF,TGTGCAAGTCGTACAGGGTTAATTAGTGAAAAACTGTTTTTT
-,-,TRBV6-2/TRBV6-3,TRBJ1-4,CASTPRERINEKLFF,TGTGCCAGCACCCCCCGGGAGCGGATTAATGAAAAACTGTTTTTT
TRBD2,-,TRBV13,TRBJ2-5,CASSPETGTSRETQYF,TGTGCCAGCAGCCCAGAGACCGGGACTAGTAGGGAGACCCAGTACTTC
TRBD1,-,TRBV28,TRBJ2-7,CASSSLDRDRVVHEQYF,TGTGCCAGCAGTTCATTGGACCGGGACAGGGTGGTCCACGAGCAGTACTTC
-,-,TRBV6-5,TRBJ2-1,CASSYTIIATHEQFF,TGTGCCAGCAGTTATACTATTATAGCGACTCATGAGCAGTTCTTC
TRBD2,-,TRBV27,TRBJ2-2,CASRGAGLIGELFF,TGTGCCAGCAGGGGAGCGGGATTGATCGGGGAGCTGTTTTTT
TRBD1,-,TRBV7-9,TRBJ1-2,CASSRDMLAGGLSNYGYTF,TGTGCCAGCAGCCGGGACATGTTGGCAGGGGGCCTCTCTAACTATGGCTACACCTTC
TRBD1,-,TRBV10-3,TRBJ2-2,CAISELGQTNTGELFF,TGTGCCATCAGTGAGTTGGGACAGACCAACACCGGGGAGCTGTTTTTT
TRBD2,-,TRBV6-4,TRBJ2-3,CASSAGLAPTDTQYF,TGTGCCAGCAGTGCTGGACTAGCGCCGACAGATACGCAGTATTTT
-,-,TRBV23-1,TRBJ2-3,CASSQSVPVPDTQYF,TGCGCCAGCAGTCAATCAGTGCCAGTCCCAGATACGCAGTATTTT
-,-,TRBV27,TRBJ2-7,CASSFRSSYEQYF,TGTGCCAGCAGTTTCCGCAGCTCCTACGAGCAGTACTTC
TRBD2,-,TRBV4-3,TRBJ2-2,CASSQEAGVPTGELFF,TGCGCCAGCAGCCAAGAGGCGGGAGTCCCCACCGGGGAGCTGTTTTTT
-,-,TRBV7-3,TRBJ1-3,CASSLNGGTGNTIYF,TGTGCCAGCAGCTTAAATGGGGGGACTGGAAACACCATATATTTT
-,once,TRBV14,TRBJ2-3,CASSQQDTQYF,TGTGCCAGCAGCCAACAAGATACGCAGTATTTT
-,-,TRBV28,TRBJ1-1,CASSGLVEAFF,TGTGCCAGCAGTGGGCTTGTTGAAGCTTTCTTT
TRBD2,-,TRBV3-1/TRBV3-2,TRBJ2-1,CASSHPNQPKGLAGYNEQFF,TGTGCCAGCAGCCACCCCAATCAACCAAAGGGACTAGCGGGCTACAATGAGCAGTTCTTC